This is a list of T cell receptor beta chains from one sample in a study of cytomegalovirus exposure and HLA in healthy donors. Sequencing was performed with immunoSEQ multiplex PCR; in TCRdb, only in-frame clones are kept and a portion is missing. The sample has around 100,000 clones; about 70% are singletons. Material: PBMCs. These receptors came from a man between 25 and 39 years old in good health and CMV-seronegative. The CDR3 runs from the conserved cysteine through the conserved F or W. D genes are given only for firm matches. Expanded clones get a size class; other rows say once, few or many, or leave the size out.

TRBJ1-5 - - 15 TRBV19 TGTGCCAGTAGTATAGGTGGAGGGGGGGTCGCGCCCCAGCATTTT CASSIGGGGVAPQHF
TRBJ2-7 - - 15 TRBV5-1 TGCGCCAGCAGCGGGGAGGTGGGCAGCTCCTACGAGCAGTACTTC CASSGEVGSSYEQYF
TRBJ1-3 - - 15 TRBV27 TGTGCCAGCAGTACCAATGGAGGGACTGGAAACACCATATATTTT CASSTNGGTGNTIYF
TRBJ2-7 - - 13 TRBV5-4 TGTGCCAGCAGCTTGTGGCAACACCCCGAGCAGTACTTC CASSLWQHPEQYF
TRBJ2-5 - - 15 TRBV4-2 TGTGCCAGCAGCCAAGATGGGGTTTGGAGGGAGACCCAGTACTTC CASSQDGVWRETQYF
TRBJ2-3 - - 15 TRBV5-1 TGCGCCAGCAGCTTGGGACAAGGTAGCACAGATACGCAGTATTTT CASSLGQGSTDTQYF
TRBJ2-7 - - 14 TRBV27 TGTGCCAGCAGTATAGACAGAATACACTACGAGCAGTACTTC CASSIDRIHYEQYF
TRBJ1-2 - few 11 TRBV10-3 TGTGCCATCAGTGAGATATTGGGCTACACCTTC CAISEILGYTF
TRBJ2-7 TRBD1 - 14 TRBV30 TGTGCCTGGAGTCCCCAGGACAGGGACTACGAGCAGTACTTC CAWSPQDRDYEQYF
TRBJ2-7 - - 14 TRBV6-5 TGTGCCAGCAGTTACTCCCGAGAGGAATACGAGCAGTACTTC CASSYSREEYEQYF
TRBJ2-2 TRBD2 - 16 TRBV6-4 TGTGCCAGCAGTGTTGTAGCGGGGGCGGACACCGGGGAGCTGTTTTTT CASSVVAGADTGELFF
TRBJ1-3 TRBD1 - 15 TRBV4-3 TGCGCCAGCAGCCACGGGACAGGCTCTGGAAACACCATATATTTT CASSHGTGSGNTIYF
TRBJ1-1 - - 12 TRBV19 TGTGCCAGTAGTAGCCACAGAATTGAAGCTTTCTTT CASSSHRIEAFF
TRBJ1-4 - few 14 TRBV5-1 TGCGCCAGCAGCCCGGACAGTCTTTATGAAAAACTGTTTTTT CASSPDSLYEKLFF
TRBJ1-1 - few 13 TRBV4-3 TGCGCCAGCAGCCAAGAAGGGGGCACTGAAGCTTTCTTT CASSQEGGTEAFF
TRBJ1-2 - - 13 TRBV7-2 TGTGCCAGCAGCTCCAGACAGGCGGATGGCTACACCTTC CASSSRQADGYTF
TRBJ2-3 - - 17 TRBV2 TGTGCCAGCAGTGAAGCCCTGACAGGAGTGAACACAGATACGCAGTATTTT CASSEALTGVNTDTQYF
TRBJ1-2 TRBD1 - 14 TRBV30 TGTGCCTGGAGTGTGAGACAGGGGCACTATGGCTACACCTTC CAWSVRQGHYGYTF